The following is a T cell receptor (beta chain) sequence with its context. The authors ran the immunoSEQ assay, v3.0, at survey level. Libraries were prepared by immunoSEQ multiplex PCR; TCRdb keeps only in-frame clonotypes and omits some of them. The sample consists of 20,000 to 30,000 clones, roughly 84% of them appearing once. These data originate in a study of long-term antiretroviral therapy in people with HIV. With 5 bases clipped from V and 3 bases from J, the junction kept 11 bases outside the gene matches. Looked up from germline, CDR1 is SEHNR and CDR2 is FQNEAQ (reference sequence). The CDR3 loop spans 16 amino acids.

The chain uses TRBV7-9 and TRBJ2-3, with 7 bases identical to TRBD1. This receptor was taken from a man between 50 and 59 years old with HIV. The sequenced sample was unsorted PBMCs, obtained 3 years after starting antiretroviral therapy. CDR3 loop: CASSKLQGLWTDTQYF. The CDR3 DNA is TGTGCCAGCAGCAAATTACAGGGGTTGTGGACAGATACGCAGTATTTT. Supplemented by reference TRBV7-9 and TRBJ2-3, the full variable domain reads DTGVSQNPRHKITKRGQNVTFRCDPISEHNRLYWYRQTLGQGPEFLTYFQNEAQLEKSRLLSDRFSAERPKGSFSTLEIQRTEQGDSAMYLCASSKLQGLWTDTQYFGPGTRLTVL.